These T cell receptor beta chains were read from a single sample in a study of blood T cell repertoires in COVID-19. Profiling relied on immunoSEQ multiplex PCR, and the TCRdb table lists in-frame clones only, not all of them. The top ten hold approximately 15% of the sample, which has under 70,000 clones, 70% to 75% seen once. Sample: peripheral blood. The receptor source for this set is a woman aged 70-85 years with acute or convalescent COVID-19. Each CDR3 is given with its conserved first and last residue. A D gene is named only where the DNA matches it firmly. Expanded clones get a size class; other rows say once, few or many, or leave the size out.

abundance,d_gene,j_gene,v_gene,CDR3aa,CDR3nt
-,TRBD1,TRBJ1-2,TRBV7-8,CASSLGGTGVYGYTF,TGTGCCAGCAGCTTAGGGGGGACAGGGGTCTATGGCTACACCTTC
-,-,TRBJ1-5,TRBV6-5,CASSYKWEYSNQPQHF,TGTGCCAGCAGTTACAAATGGGAGTATAGCAATCAGCCCCAGCATTTT
-,-,TRBJ1-3,TRBV18,CASSLDRNTIYF,TGTGCCAGCTCACTGGACAGAAACACCATATATTTT
-,-,TRBJ2-5,TRBV5-1,CASSPGIDEGETQYF,TGCGCCAGCAGCCCGGGAATTGACGAAGGGGAGACCCAGTACTTC
-,TRBD1,TRBJ1-2,TRBV20-1,CSASGRGLYGYTF,TGCAGTGCTAGTGGCAGGGGGCTCTATGGCTACACCTTC
once,-,TRBJ1-3,TRBV6-5,CASQNSFSGNTIYF,TGTGCCAGCCAAAATAGTTTCTCTGGAAACACCATATATTTT
-,TRBD1,TRBJ1-5,TRBV25-1,CASSRGDSSNQPQHF,TGTGCCAGCAGTAGGGGGGACAGTAGCAATCAGCCCCAGCATTTT
few,-,TRBJ1-1,TRBV6-1,CASSGGGNKRNTEAFF,TGTGCCAGCAGTGGCGGGGGGAACAAGCGGAACACTGAAGCTTTCTTT
once,-,TRBJ2-3,TRBV14,CASSQGAGDTQYF,TGTGCCAGCAGCCAAGGCGCAGGAGATACGCAGTATTTT
few,-,TRBJ1-5,TRBV6-5,CASSLSDGNQPQHF,TGTGCCAGCAGCTTATCAGACGGGAATCAGCCCCAGCATTTT
-,-,TRBJ1-1,TRBV19,CASSLNGGYTEAFF,TGTGCCAGTAGTCTAAATGGGGGGTACACTGAAGCTTTCTTT
-,-,TRBJ1-2,TRBV6-5,CASNEYGYTF,TGTGCCAGCAACGAGTATGGCTACACCTTC
-,TRBD1,TRBJ1-3,TRBV7-6,CASSLRPTGAGNTIYF,TGTGCCAGCAGCTTAAGACCGACAGGGGCTGGAAACACCATATATTTT
-,TRBD1,TRBJ1-6,TRBV19,CASRLRTGVSYNSPLHF,TGTGCCAGTAGACTCAGGACAGGGGTCTCCTATAATTCACCCCTCCACTTT
-,TRBD1,TRBJ2-2,TRBV30,CASGGQGLDTGELFF,TGTGCCTCCGGGGGACAGGGGTTGGACACCGGGGAGCTGTTTTTT
-,TRBD2,TRBJ2-1,TRBV19,CASSTIAGSSYNEQFF,TGTGCCAGTAGTACAATAGCGGGGAGCTCCTACAATGAGCAGTTCTTC
-,-,TRBJ2-4,TRBV29-1,CSVELTPKNIQYF,TGCAGCGTTGAATTAACTCCCAAAAACATTCAGTACTTC
-,TRBD1,TRBJ1-2,TRBV19,CASSGQNYGYTF,TGTGCCAGCTCGGGACAGAACTATGGCTACACCTTC
-,-,TRBJ1-1,TRBV9,CASSVRGAGNTEAFF,TGTGCCAGCAGCGTACGGGGGGCGGGGAACACTGAAGCTTTCTTT
once,-,TRBJ1-5,TRBV5-8,CASSLEAGSGPQHF,TGTGCCAGCAGCTTGGAAGCGGGGTCCGGGCCCCAGCATTTT
-,-,TRBJ2-2,TRBV9,CASSVGGHANTGELFF,TGTGCCAGCAGCGTAGGGGGCCACGCGAACACCGGGGAGCTGTTTTTT
-,TRBD1,TRBJ1-5,TRBV19,CASRWRTGPQPQHF,TGTGCCAGTAGGTGGAGGACAGGCCCCCAGCCCCAGCATTTT
-,TRBD1,TRBJ1-6,TRBV25-1,CASSDAQGAYNSPLHF,TGTGCCAGCAGTGATGCGCAGGGGGCCTATAATTCACCCCTCCACTTT
-,-,TRBJ1-5,TRBV5-1,CASSVSGESNQPQHF,TGCGCCAGCAGCGTCAGCGGGGAGAGCAATCAGCCCCAGCATTTT
-,-,TRBJ2-1,TRBV7-9,CASSPRTPYNEQFF,TGTGCCAGCAGCCCCCGGACACCTTACAATGAGCAGTTCTTC
-,TRBD1,TRBJ1-1,TRBV10-3,CAIRPGQMNTEAFF,TGTGCCATCAGACCGGGACAGATGAACACTGAAGCTTTCTTT
-,-,TRBJ1-3,TRBV6-6,CASSRGSAQFSGNTIYF,TGTGCCAGCAGCCGAGGGAGTGCCCAATTCTCTGGAAACACCATATATTTT
-,-,TRBJ1-4,TRBV18,CASSNTGEKLFF,TGTGCCAGCTCAAATACAGGCGAAAAACTGTTTTTT
-,TRBD1,TRBJ1-1,TRBV10-1,CASSEQGSTEAFF,TGCGCCAGCAGTGAACAGGGGAGCACTGAAGCTTTCTTT
once,-,TRBJ1-5,TRBV5-1,CAISRQDCNQPQHF,TGCGCCATCTCAAGACAGGATTGCAATCAGCCCCAGCATTTT
-,-,TRBJ1-1,TRBV5-6,CASSFPGQNTEAFF,TGTGCCAGCAGCTTTCCGGGACAGAACACTGAAGCTTTCTTT
-,-,TRBJ1-4,TRBV3-1/TRBV3-2,CASSQLGNGKLFF,TGTGCCAGCAGCCAACTCGGGAACGGAAAACTGTTTTTT
-,TRBD1,TRBJ2-1,TRBV19,CASSMVRQGVNEQFF,TGTGCCAGTAGTATGGTGAGACAGGGGGTAAATGAGCAGTTCTTC
once,-,TRBJ1-2,TRBV13,CASSHWTDDNYGYTF,TGTGCCAGCAGCCACTGGACAGACGACAACTATGGCTACACCTTC
few,-,TRBJ1-1,TRBV7-2,CASSSRRYGAFF,TGTGCCAGCAGCTCCCGGAGGTACGGAGCTTTCTTT
-,-,TRBJ1-1,TRBV3-1/TRBV3-2,CASSQDLGGTDIPNEAFF,TGTGCCAGCAGCCAAGATTTGGGGGGAACAGATATCCCAAATGAAGCTTTCTTT
few,-,TRBJ2-4,TRBV5-1,CASSLWETKNIQYF,TGCGCCAGCAGCTTATGGGAGACCAAAAACATTCAGTACTTC
-,-,TRBJ2-3,TRBV18,CASSPGTSTDTQYF,TGTGCCAGCTCACCTGGGACTAGCACAGATACGCAGTATTTT
-,-,TRBJ1-1,TRBV19,CASSIQVGSDTEAFF,TGTGCCAGTAGTATACAGGTTGGTTCGGACACTGAAGCTTTCTTT
-,TRBD2,TRBJ2-5,TRBV19,CASSIVGGGETQYF,TGTGCCAGTAGTATAGTGGGGGGGGGAGAGACCCAGTACTTC
-,TRBD1,TRBJ1-2,TRBV5-1,CASSPVGGTGPTRDYGYTF,TGCGCCAGCAGCCCGGTGGGGGGGACAGGGCCAACGAGGGACTATGGCTACACCTTC
once,TRBD1,TRBJ1-1,TRBV29-1,CSALGGTGGMNTEAFF,TGCAGCGCCTTAGGCGGGACAGGGGGAATGAACACTGAAGCTTTCTTT
-,-,TRBJ1-2,TRBV24-1,CATSDLGQGFYGYTF,TGTGCCACCAGTGATTTGGGGCAGGGATTCTATGGCTACACCTTC
few,TRBD1,TRBJ1-5,TRBV2,CASSATGRLGNQPQHF,TGTGCCAGCAGTGCGACAGGGAGGTTGGGCAATCAGCCCCAGCATTTT
few,-,TRBJ1-2,TRBV6-1,CASSERVSGLWANYGYTF,TGTGCCAGCAGTGAACGGGTGTCAGGGTTATGGGCTAACTATGGCTACACCTTC
-,-,TRBJ1-1,TRBV6-2/TRBV6-3,CASSRREQAAFF,TGTGCCAGCAGTAGACGAGAACAGGCAGCTTTCTTT
-,-,TRBJ2-1,TRBV7-3,CASSLTGRQFF,TGTGCCAGCAGCTTAACGGGCCGGCAGTTCTTC
-,-,TRBJ1-2,TRBV2,CASSSQGFDYTF,TGTGCCAGCAGTTCACAGGGTTTCGACTACACCTTC
once,-,TRBJ2-7,TRBV5-5,CASSLTMSTVLYEQYF,TGTGCCAGCAGCTTGACGATGTCGACAGTCCTCTACGAGCAGTACTTC
-,TRBD1,TRBJ2-4,TRBV7-9,CASSSGQGDKNIQYF,TGTGCCAGCAGCTCGGGACAGGGGGACAAAAACATTCAGTACTTC
-,TRBD1,TRBJ1-2,TRBV18,CASSPLQGAGVYGYTF,TGTGCCAGCTCACCATTACAGGGGGCCGGGGTCTATGGCTACACCTTC
-,-,TRBJ1-2,TRBV9,CASSASGLKSYGYTF,TGTGCCAGCAGCGCCTCGGGACTCAAGTCTTATGGCTACACCTTC
-,-,TRBJ2-2,TRBV5-1,CASSLTQQGGELFF,TGCGCCAGCAGCTTGACCCAACAGGGCGGGGAGCTGTTTTTT
-,TRBD1,TRBJ1-5,TRBV10-2,CASSGRGQRGQPQHF,TGCGCCAGCAGTGGGAGGGGGCAGCGGGGGCAGCCCCAGCATTTT
-,-,TRBJ1-1,TRBV10-2,CASSYGGRAEAFF,TGCGCCAGCAGTTACGGAGGTCGAGCTGAAGCTTTCTTT
few,-,TRBJ1-6,TRBV5-4,CASSSGGFSYNSPLHF,TGTGCCAGCAGTTCCGGCGGATTCTCCTATAATTCACCCCTCCACTTT
-,-,TRBJ1-2,TRBV5-5,CASSYAGSGPRGYTF,TGTGCCAGCAGCTATGCAGGGTCCGGTCCCCGGGGCTACACCTTC
few,TRBD2,TRBJ2-4,TRBV6-6,CASSPSSGGANVAKNIQYF,TGTGCCAGCAGTCCCTCTAGCGGGGGGGCCAATGTAGCCAAAAACATTCAGTACTTC